The source of this T cell receptor (beta chain) is a study of early T cells in non-severe SARS-CoV-2 infection. Overall study: Sequencing was performed on bulk RNA from unsorted whole blood, leaving chains unpaired. The study, taken as a whole, reports: Matching results from VDJdb favored anti-spike CD8 responses, leaving private and CD4 specificities undetected.

This clonotype was detected ten times or more. Its antigen is not known. Unique molecular identifiers were added to individual cDNA molecules. Each CDR3 protein is one row after TCRdb ran MiXCR on the 5' RACE reads. The sample lists 65,000 to 75,000 distinct CDR3 sequences, approximately 4.6% occurring once. The receptor's source is an adult who was a healthcare worker with PCR-confirmed SARS-CoV-2 infection or an uninfected control (not recorded which). The donor label of this sample is uncertain. The source was whole blood, collected at baseline.

CDR3 sequence (DNA): TGTGCCAGCAGCTCGATCACCTGGGGGGCCAGTCAGACCCAGTACTTC. It is translated as CASSSITWGASQTQYF. The V gene is TRBV7-8, the J gene TRBJ2-5, with D tentatively TRBD1 or TRBD2 (6 bases each). There are 16 residues in the CDR3. Trimming cost V 4 bases and J 6 bases, with 21 bases left between them. Germline V lookup: CDR1 SGHVS, CDR2 FQNEAQ.